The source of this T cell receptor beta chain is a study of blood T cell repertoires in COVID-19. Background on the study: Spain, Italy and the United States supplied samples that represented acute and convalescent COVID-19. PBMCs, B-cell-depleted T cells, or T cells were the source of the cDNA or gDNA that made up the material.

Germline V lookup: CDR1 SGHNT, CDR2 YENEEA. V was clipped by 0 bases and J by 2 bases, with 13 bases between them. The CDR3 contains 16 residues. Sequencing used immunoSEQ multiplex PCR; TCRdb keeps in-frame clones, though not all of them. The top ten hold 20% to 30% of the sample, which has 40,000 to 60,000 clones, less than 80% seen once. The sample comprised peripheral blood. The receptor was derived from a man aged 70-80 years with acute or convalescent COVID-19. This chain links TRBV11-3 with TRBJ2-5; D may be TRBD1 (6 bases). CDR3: CASSLDLMTGQETQYF. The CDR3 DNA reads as TGTGCCAGCAGCTTAGATTTGATGACAGGACAAGAGACCCAGTACTTC. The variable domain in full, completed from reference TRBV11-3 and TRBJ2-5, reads EAGVVQSPRYKIIEKKQPVAFWCNPISGHNTLYWYLQNLGQGPELLIRYENEEAVDDSQLPKDRFSAERLKGVDSTLKIQPAELGDSAVYLCASSLDLMTGQETQYFGPGTRLLVL.